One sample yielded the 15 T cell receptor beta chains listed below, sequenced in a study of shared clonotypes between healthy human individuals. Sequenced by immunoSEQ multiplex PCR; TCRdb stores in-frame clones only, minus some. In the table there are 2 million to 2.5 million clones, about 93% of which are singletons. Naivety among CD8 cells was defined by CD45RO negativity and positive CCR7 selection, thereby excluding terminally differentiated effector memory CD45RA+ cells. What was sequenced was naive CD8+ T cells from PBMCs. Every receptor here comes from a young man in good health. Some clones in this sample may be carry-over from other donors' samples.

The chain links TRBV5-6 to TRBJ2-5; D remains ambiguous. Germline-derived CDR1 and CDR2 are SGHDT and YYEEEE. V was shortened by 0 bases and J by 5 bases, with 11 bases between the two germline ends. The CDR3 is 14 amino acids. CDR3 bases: TGTGCCAGCAGCTTGGGACGGGCATACGAGACCCAGTACTTC. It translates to CASSLGRAYETQYF.

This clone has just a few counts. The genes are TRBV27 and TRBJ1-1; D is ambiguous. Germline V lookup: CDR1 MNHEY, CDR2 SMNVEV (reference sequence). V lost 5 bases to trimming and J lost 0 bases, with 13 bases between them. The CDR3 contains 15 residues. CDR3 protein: CASSPHIGLNTEAFF. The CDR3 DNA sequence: TGTGCCAGCAGTCCCCACATCGGTCTGAACACTGAAGCTTTCTTT.

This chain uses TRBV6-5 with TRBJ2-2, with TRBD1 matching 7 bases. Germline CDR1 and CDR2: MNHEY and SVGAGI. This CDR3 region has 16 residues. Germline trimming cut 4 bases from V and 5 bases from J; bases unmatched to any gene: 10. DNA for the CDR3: TGTGCCAGCAGTTCCGACAGGGTGAGCGGAACCGGGGAGCTGTTTTTT. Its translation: CASSSDRVSGTGELFF.

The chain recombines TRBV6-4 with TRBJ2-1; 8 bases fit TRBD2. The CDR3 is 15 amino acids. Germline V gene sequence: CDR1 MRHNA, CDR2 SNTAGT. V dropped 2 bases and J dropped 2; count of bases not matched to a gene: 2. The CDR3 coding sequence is TGTGCCAGCAGTGACGATAGCGGGGCCTACAATGAGCAGTTCTTC. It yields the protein CASSDDSGAYNEQFF.

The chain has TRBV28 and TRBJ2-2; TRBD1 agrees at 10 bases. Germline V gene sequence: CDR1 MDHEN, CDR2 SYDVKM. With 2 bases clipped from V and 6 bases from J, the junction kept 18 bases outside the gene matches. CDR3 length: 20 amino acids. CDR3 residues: CASSLGIPLRDRGVSGELFF. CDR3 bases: TGTGCCAGCAGTTTAGGGATTCCACTAAGGGACAGGGGAGTATCCGGGGAGCTGTTTTTT.

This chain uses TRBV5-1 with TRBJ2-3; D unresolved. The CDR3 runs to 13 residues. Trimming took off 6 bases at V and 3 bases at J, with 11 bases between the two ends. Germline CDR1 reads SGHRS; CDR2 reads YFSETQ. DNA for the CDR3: TGCGCCAGCAAGGAGAGCCAAACAGATACGCAGTATTTT. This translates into CASKESQTDTQYF.

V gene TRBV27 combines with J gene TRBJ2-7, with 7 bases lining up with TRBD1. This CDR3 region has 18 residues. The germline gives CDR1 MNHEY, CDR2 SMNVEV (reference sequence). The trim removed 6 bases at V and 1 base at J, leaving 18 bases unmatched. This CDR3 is CASRPPPWDSQGSYEQYF. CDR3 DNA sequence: TGTGCCAGCAGGCCCCCTCCCTGGGACAGCCAGGGGTCCTACGAGCAGTACTTC.

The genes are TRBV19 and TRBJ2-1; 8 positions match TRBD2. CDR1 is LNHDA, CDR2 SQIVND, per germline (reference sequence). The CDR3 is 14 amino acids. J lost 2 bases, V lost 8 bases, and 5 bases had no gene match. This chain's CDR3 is CASRRAGAYNEQFF. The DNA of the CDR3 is TGTGCCAGTCGTCGAGCGGGAGCCTACAATGAGCAGTTCTTC.

The CDR3 loop reads CASSRSEQFF. CDR3 DNA sequence: TGTGCCAGCAGTCGATCTGAGCAGTTCTTC. The J gene is TRBJ2-1, the V gene TRBV7-9; D gene ambiguous. CDR1 and CDR2 (germline): SEHNR, FQNEAQ (reference sequence). Trimming cost V 6 bases and J 9 bases, with 6 bases left between them. The CDR3 contains 10 residues.

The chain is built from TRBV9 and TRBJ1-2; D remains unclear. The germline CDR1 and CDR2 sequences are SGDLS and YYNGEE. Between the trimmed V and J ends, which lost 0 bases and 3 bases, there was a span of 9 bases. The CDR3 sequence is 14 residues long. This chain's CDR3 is CASSVGHQDYGYTF. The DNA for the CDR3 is TGTGCCAGCAGCGTAGGACATCAGGACTATGGCTACACCTTC.

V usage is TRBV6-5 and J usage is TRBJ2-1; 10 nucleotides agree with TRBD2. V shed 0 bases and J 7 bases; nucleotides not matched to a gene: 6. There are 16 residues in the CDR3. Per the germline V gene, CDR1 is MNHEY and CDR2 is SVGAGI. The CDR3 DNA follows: TGTGCCAGCAGTTACTCGAGAGGACTAGCGGCTAATGAGCAGTTCTTC. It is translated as CASSYSRGLAANEQFF.

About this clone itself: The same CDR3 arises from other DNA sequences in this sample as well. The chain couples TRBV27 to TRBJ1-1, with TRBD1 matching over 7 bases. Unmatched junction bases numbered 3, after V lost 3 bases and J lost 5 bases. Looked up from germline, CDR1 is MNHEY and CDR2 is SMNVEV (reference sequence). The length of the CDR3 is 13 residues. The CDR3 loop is CASSLRGPTEAFF. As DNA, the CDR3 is TGTGCCAGCAGTTTGAGGGGGCCAACTGAAGCTTTCTTT.

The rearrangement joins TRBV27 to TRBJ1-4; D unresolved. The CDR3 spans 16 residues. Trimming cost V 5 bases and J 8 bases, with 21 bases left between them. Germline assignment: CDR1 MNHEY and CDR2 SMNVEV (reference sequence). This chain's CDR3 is CASSAQGLGSYEKLFF. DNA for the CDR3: TGTGCCAGCAGTGCCCAAGGGCTGGGTTCGTACGAAAAACTGTTTTTT.

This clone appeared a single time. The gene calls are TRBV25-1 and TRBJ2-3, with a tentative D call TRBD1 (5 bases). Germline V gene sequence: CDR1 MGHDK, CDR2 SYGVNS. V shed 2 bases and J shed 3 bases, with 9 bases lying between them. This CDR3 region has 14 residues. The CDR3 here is CASSEKGVTDTQYF. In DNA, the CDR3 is TGTGCCAGCAGTGAAAAAGGGGTTACAGATACGCAGTATTTT.

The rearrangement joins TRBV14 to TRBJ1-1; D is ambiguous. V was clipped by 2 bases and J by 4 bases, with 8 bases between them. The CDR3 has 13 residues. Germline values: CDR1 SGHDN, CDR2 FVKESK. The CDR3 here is CASSQLGSTEAFF. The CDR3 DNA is TGTGCCAGCAGCCAATTGGGGTCCACTGAAGCTTTCTTT.